A single sample gave rise to the 25 T cell receptor beta chains below, sequenced in a study of T cell responses to AZD1222 COVID-19 vaccine. Produced via immunoSEQ multiplex PCR; TCRdb's table is partial and in-frame only. The data contain tens of thousands of clones, 87% of them singletons. The source was peripheral blood, collected 28 days after the second AZD1222 dose. Source of these receptors: an adult who received the AZD1222 COVID-19 vaccine.

The chain employs TRBV3-1 (or the pseudogene TRBV3-2) and TRBJ1-6; no clear D. CDR1 and CDR2 from the germline V gene are LGHDT and YNNKEL (reference sequence). V lost 1 base, J lost 9 bases, and 13 bases lay in between. This CDR3 is 15 amino acids long. The CDR3 DNA follows: TGTGCCAGCAGCCAAGGCGCAGCTATGAGTTCACCCCTCCACTTT. This sequence encodes CASSQGAAMSSPLHF.

V usage is TRBV27 and J usage is TRBJ1-1; D uncertain. In germline, CDR1 is MNHEY, CDR2 SMNVEV (reference sequence). The CDR3 sequence is 13 residues long. Trimming shortened V by 4 bases and J by 0 bases, and 6 bases separated the two germline ends. In DNA form, the CDR3 reads TGTGCCAGCAGTTCTACACTGAACACTGAAGCTTTCTTT. It encodes CASSSTLNTEAFF.

The chain recombines TRBV27 with TRBJ1-1; the D is unclear. V dropped 6 bases and J dropped 0 bases, with 11 bases sitting between them. This CDR3 has 14 amino acids. Germline assignment: CDR1 MNHEY and CDR2 SMNVEV (reference sequence). CDR3 bases: TGTGCCAGCAGGAACGGACCAATGAACACTGAAGCTTTCTTT. Translating it yields CASRNGPMNTEAFF.

V is TRBV7-3 and J is TRBJ1-2, with 10 bases identical to TRBD1. V lost 5 bases, J lost 8 bases, and 8 bases stayed unmatched. This CDR3 has 14 residues. The V gene's germline CDR1 is SGHTA and CDR2 FQGTGA. CDR3 loop: CASSPLPGQGGYTF. The CDR3 coding sequence is TGTGCCAGCAGCCCCTTGCCGGGACAGGGGGGCTACACCTTC.

The chain links TRBV7-9 to TRBJ2-1; unclear D gene. Trimming took off 8 bases at V and 3 bases at J, with 5 bases between the two ends. The CDR3 consists of 11 residues. Germline values: CDR1 SEHNR, CDR2 FQNEAQ (reference sequence). The CDR3 protein is CASGVYNEQFF. The CDR3 DNA reads as TGTGCCAGCGGAGTCTACAATGAGCAGTTCTTC.

This chain uses TRBV5-1 with TRBJ1-2; 9 nucleotides line up with TRBD1. The V segment lost 4 bases and the J segment 2 bases; nucleotides outside the gene matches: 3. This CDR3 region has 14 residues. Germline CDR1 SGHRS, CDR2 YFSETQ. The CDR3 nucleotides read TGCGCCAGCAGCACACAGGGGGCCAACTATGGCTACACCTTC. Translation gives CASSTQGANYGYTF. Filled out from reference TRBV5-1 and TRBJ1-2, the complete variable domain reads KAGVTQTPRYLIKTRGQQVTLSCSPISGHRSVSWYQQTPGQGLQFLFEYFSETQRNKGNFPGRFSGRQFSNSRSEMNVSTLELGDSALYLCASSTQGANYGYTFGSGTRLTVV.

The chain couples TRBV5-1 to TRBJ1-2; 10 bases align to TRBD1. Trimming removed 4 bases from V and 8 bases from J; junction bases left unmatched: 5. The V gene's germline CDR1 is SGHRS and CDR2 YFSETQ. The CDR3 runs to 13 residues. CDR3 DNA sequence: TGCGCCAGCAGCCCCGGGACAGGGGAAGGCTACACCTTC. Its translation is CASSPGTGEGYTF.

J is TRBJ1-5 and V is TRBV21-1; the table's D gene call, TRBD1, was not cross checked with the DNA. TRBV21-1 is a listed pseudogene. CDR3 length: 15 amino acids. Here the CDR3 DNA reads TGTGCCAGCAGCTCACTGGACAGGGGTAATCAGCCCCAGCATTTT. As protein: CASSSLDRGNQPQHF.

This clone was seen just once. V gene TRBV28 combines with J gene TRBJ2-7; TRBD2 aligns across 10 bases. The CDR3 extends over 15 amino acids. The J segment lost 3 bases and the V segment lost 8 bases, leaving 10 bases of the junction unmatched. The germline gives CDR1 MDHEN, CDR2 SYDVKM. CDR3 sequence (DNA): TGTGCCAGCGGACCCCGGACTAGCGGCGTCTACGAGCAGTACTTC. Translated: CASGPRTSGVYEQYF.

V gene TRBV5-1 combines with J gene TRBJ2-7, with D uncertain. The germline CDR1 and CDR2 sequences are SGHRS and YFSETQ. The CDR3 is 13 residues long. V shed 0 bases and J shed 2 bases, with 6 bases lying between them. CDR3 amino acids: CASSLEVTYEQYF. The CDR3 nucleotides read TGCGCCAGCAGCTTGGAGGTTACCTACGAGCAGTACTTC.

This clone is a singleton in its sample. This rearrangement joins TRBV28 to TRBJ2-3; 11 nucleotides line up with TRBD1. V gave up 6 bases and J gave up 4 bases; unmatched junction bases: 9. Per the germline V gene, CDR1 is MDHEN and CDR2 is SYDVKM. The CDR3 sequence is 16 residues long. CDR3 region: CASSRRTGGPADTQYF. The CDR3 DNA sequence: TGTGCCAGCAGCCGAAGGACAGGGGGCCCCGCAGATACGCAGTATTTT. The full variable domain, with the rest looked up from reference TRBV28 and TRBJ2-3, is DVKVTQSSRYLVKRTGEKVFLECVQDMDHENMFWYRQDPGLGLRLIYFSYDVKMKEKGDIPEGYSVSREKKERFSLILESASTNQTSMYLCASSRRTGGPADTQYFGPGTRLTVL.

This clone was found a few times. This chain connects TRBV30 to TRBJ2-2; D may be TRBD2 (6 bases). This CDR3 is 16 amino acids long. The V and J ends lost 0 bases and 6 bases respectively, with 17 bases between them. Per the germline V gene, CDR1 is GTSNPN and CDR2 is SVGIG (reference sequence). The CDR3 is CAWSVFPGALAGELFF. The DNA of the CDR3 is TGTGCCTGGAGTGTTTTCCCGGGAGCCCTCGCCGGGGAGCTGTTTTTT.

This sequence joins TRBV5-6 and TRBJ2-3; no firm D call. This CDR3 spans 12 amino acids. Germline V gene data show CDR1 as SGHDT and CDR2 as YYEEEE. Trimming took off 2 bases at V and 1 base at J, with 2 bases between the two ends. CDR3 nucleotides: TGTGCCAGCAGCTTCGGCACAGATACGCAGTATTTT. It codes for CASSFGTDTQYF.

The CDR3 DNA reads TGTGCCAGCAGCCCCGGGGGGCTAGCGGGAGGCTATGAGCAGTTCTTC. Its protein is CASSPGGLAGGYEQFF. The chain is built from TRBV5-4 and TRBJ2-1; 11 positions agree with TRBD2. CDR1 is SGHNT and CDR2 is YYREEE in the germline V gene (reference sequence). The CDR3 sequence is 16 residues long. V dropped 4 bases and J dropped 8; count of bases not matched to a gene: 11.

As DNA, the CDR3 is TGCGCCAGCGCCCGAGAGAGCGGGGACCAGCCCCAGCATTTT. The encoded protein is CASARESGDQPQHF. The chain uses TRBV5-1 and TRBJ1-5, with TRBD1 as a possible D gene (5 bases). V gave up 7 bases and J gave up 7 bases, with 18 bases separating them. Germline V lookup: CDR1 SGHRS, CDR2 YFSETQ. The CDR3 has 14 amino acids.

The chain links TRBV7-9 to TRBJ2-7, with D perhaps matching TRBD2 (6 bases). Germline CDR1 and CDR2: SEHNR and FQNEAQ (reference sequence). The CDR3 consists of 14 residues. V was trimmed by 4 bases and J by 0 bases, leaving 10 bases between them. This CDR3 reads CASSWDWGSYEQYF. The CDR3 DNA reads TGTGCCAGCAGCTGGGACTGGGGCTCCTACGAGCAGTACTTC.

The chain carries TRBV5-1 and TRBJ1-2; weak D call: TRBD1 (5 bases). CDR1 is SGHRS and CDR2 is YFSETQ in the germline V gene. With 4 bases removed from V and 7 bases from J, the gap between germline ends came to 14 bases. The CDR3 length is 13 residues. The CDR3 coding sequence is TGCGCCAGCAGCCTCATACAGGCATCTGGCTACACCTTC. Residues: CASSLIQASGYTF. The full variable domain, rest sourced from reference TRBV5-1 and TRBJ1-2, is KAGVTQTPRYLIKTRGQQVTLSCSPISGHRSVSWYQQTPGQGLQFLFEYFSETQRNKGNFPGRFSGRQFSNSRSEMNVSTLELGDSALYLCASSLIQASGYTFGSGTRLTVV.

V usage is TRBV6-5 and J usage is TRBJ1-2, with D possibly being TRBD1 (5 bases). The V and J ends lost 8 bases and 2 bases respectively, with 9 bases between them. The CDR3 runs 12 residues. Germline V lookup: CDR1 MNHEY, CDR2 SVGAGI. The CDR3 region has the DNA TGTGCCAGCGTGGGGGGGAACTATGGCTACACCTTC. It encodes CASVGGNYGYTF.

The count of this clone is one. The chain employs TRBV5-1 and TRBJ2-7; D is possibly TRBD2 (5 bases). Trimming took off 4 bases at V and 0 bases at J, with 14 bases between the two ends. The CDR3 totals 15 residues. Germline assignment: CDR1 SGHRS and CDR2 YFSETQ. In nucleotides, the CDR3 is TGCGCCAGCAGCCCGACTGGGGAGCGCTCCTACGAGCAGTACTTC. This encodes CASSPTGERSYEQYF.

V gene TRBV19 combines with J gene TRBJ2-7; possible D gene TRBD1, 6 bases. Trimming left V 8 bases short and J 7 bases short, with 15 bases between. The germline CDR1 and CDR2 sequences are LNHDA and SQIVND (reference sequence). This CDR3 comprises 12 residues. The CDR3 region is CASSRGFREQYF. The CDR3, as DNA: TGTGCCAGTTCCAGGGGATTCAGGGAGCAGTACTTC.

The V and J genes are TRBV28 and TRBJ2-3; a weak D match, TRBD1 (6 bases). Trimming stripped 6 bases from V and 1 base from J, with 14 bases between. CDR1 MDHEN and CDR2 SYDVKM come from the germline V gene. This CDR3 comprises 15 residues. CDR3 sequence reads: CASRRRDTGTDTQYF. The CDR3, as DNA: TGTGCCAGCAGAAGAAGGGACACTGGCACAGATACGCAGTATTTT.

The rearrangement links TRBV18 to TRBJ2-2, with D unclear. Trimming left V 0 bases short and J 7 bases short, with 6 bases between. CDR3 size: 13 residues. Germline V lookup: CDR1 KGHSH, CDR2 LQKENI. CDR3 coding DNA: TGTGCCAGCTCACCACCGAAGGGCGGGGAGCTGTTTTTT. The encoded protein is CASSPPKGGELFF.

This chain uses TRBV6-5 with TRBJ2-1, with 10 bases aligning to TRBD2. The length of the CDR3 is 15 residues. Trimming cost V 0 bases and J 6 bases; bases outside gene matches: 2. Germline V CDR1 and CDR2: MNHEY, SVGAGI. The CDR3 nucleotides are TGTGCCAGCAGTTACTCAAGCGGGAGGGCCAATGAGCAGTTCTTC. It yields the protein CASSYSSGRANEQFF.

This clone has just one count. The V call is TRBV5-1, the J call TRBJ2-2, with 9 bases aligning to TRBD1. The junction had 12 bases not matched to a gene; V was cut back by 6 bases and J by 6 bases. From germline, CDR1 is SGHRS and CDR2 YFSETQ. This CDR3 has 16 residues. This CDR3 reads CASTAGTGFIAGELFF. CDR3 nucleotide sequence: TGCGCCAGCACCGCTGGGACAGGGTTTATAGCCGGGGAGCTGTTTTTT.

The chain employs TRBV4-1 and TRBJ2-7; TRBD1 might be the D (5 bases). V lost 0 bases and J lost 7, with 13 bases in between. Germline V gene sequence: CDR1 MGHRA, CDR2 YSYEKL. The length of the CDR3 is 14 residues. CDR3 DNA: TGCGCCAGCAGCCAAGAAGGGCAGGGAAGAGAGCAGTACTTC. This sequence encodes CASSQEGQGREQYF.